This T cell receptor beta chain comes out of a study of shared clonotypes between healthy human individuals. Terminally differentiated effector memory CD45RA+ cells were excluded from the naive CD8 cells, which were CD45RO-negative and positively selected for CCR7. Some clones are missing from TCRdb's copy, which holds only in-frame ones; the method was immunoSEQ multiplex PCR. The repertoire holds more than 2 million clones, with roughly 93% as singletons. The source of this sequence is a man aged 18-30 years in good health. Some clones in this sample may be carry-over from other donors' samples. Sequencing input: naive CD8+ T cells from PBMCs.

CDR3 loop: CAWSDNYNEQFF. CDR3 nucleotide sequence: TGTGCCTGGTCGGACAACTACAATGAGCAGTTCTTC. The V call is TRBV30, the J call TRBJ2-1, with a possible D match to TRBD1 (5 bases). The CDR3 loop spans 12 amino acids. V dropped 5 bases and J dropped 3 bases, with 8 bases sitting between them. The germline V gene has CDR1 GTSNPN and CDR2 SVGIG (reference sequence).